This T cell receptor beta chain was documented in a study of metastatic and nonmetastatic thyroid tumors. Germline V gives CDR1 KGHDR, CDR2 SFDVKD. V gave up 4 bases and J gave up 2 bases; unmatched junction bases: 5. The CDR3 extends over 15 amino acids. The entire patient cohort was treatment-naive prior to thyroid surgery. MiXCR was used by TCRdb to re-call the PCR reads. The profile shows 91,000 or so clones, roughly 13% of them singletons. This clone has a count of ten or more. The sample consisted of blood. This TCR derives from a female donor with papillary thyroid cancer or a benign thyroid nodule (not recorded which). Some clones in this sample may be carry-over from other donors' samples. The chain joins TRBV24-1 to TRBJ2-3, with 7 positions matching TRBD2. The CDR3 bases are TGTGCCACCAGTGACCCGACTAGCAACACAGATACGCAGTATTTT. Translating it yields CATSDPTSNTDTQYF.